This T cell receptor (beta chain) was profiled in a study of cytomegalovirus exposure and HLA in healthy donors (dated by TCRdb to about 2017). Context from the whole study: An earlier analysis of approximately 590 of the donors reported 250 to 350 Gb of sequence data and roughly 100 million unique TCR beta sequences from around 200 million T cells. An early release that covered about 600 HLA-typed donors contained about 300 gigabases of sequencing data and approximately 85 million unique TCR sequences. Among the roughly 400 genotyped donors, approximately 81% belonged to the genetic ancestry cluster associated with self-reported Caucasian donors. The study aimed to test whether cataloging public T cell receptors could reveal signatures of past pathogen exposure. The T cell repertoires of around 730 subjects were profiled by immunosequencing and related to cytomegalovirus serostatus. In addition to the first cohort of roughly 670 subjects, a separate validation cohort of about 120 different subjects was used. To predict cytomegalovirus infection status, the study brought together high-throughput TCR immunosequencing, statistical association of individual TCRs with disease status, and machine learning. A later analysis re-analyzed previously published TCR beta repertoires from several hundred donors and added high-resolution HLA genotyping to study TCR occurrence patterns. In the later analysis, no new phenotypic data were used to find candidate immune exposures; instead, reliance was placed on TCR beta sequences and their occurrence across donors. To decide whether each TCR beta V gene segment behaved as functional or pseudogenic, an earlier analysis of some 600 of the donors relied on high-throughput TCR beta sequencing. Donor age, sex, ethnicity and CMV serostatus were collected together with the repertoire data. Genome-wide SNP genotypes for about three fifths of the roughly 670 donors were used in a later genetic analysis, which treated that subset as a discovery cohort. All discovery cohort repertoires had been generated using a single sequencing platform. Both class I and class II loci were covered by HLA typing, at four-digit resolution. Typing coverage differed by locus: A, B, C, DRB1 and DQB1 were typed in about 629-630 donors, DQA1 in around 500, DPA1 in around 600, and DPB1 in roughly 470. Five DR-DQ haplotypes were handled as single units for association and clustering because linkage in the cohort was strong. Across under 500 genotyped donors of the cohort, an average of about 240,000 unique TCR beta nucleotide sequences per donor were sequenced, and 15% to 20% of those sequences were non-productive.

Library method: the immunoSEQ multiplex PCR assay. For the multiplex PCR, a mixture combining 60 forward primers for TCR Vbeta segments and 13 reverse primers for TCR Jbeta segments was used. A multiplex PCR assay on genomic DNA amplified the CDR3 region of rearranged TCR beta genes. The amplified TCR beta libraries were sequenced on the Illumina HiSeq System as 87-base-pair reads. As for the authors' bioinformatics: A later analysis tallied 75 million to 85 million unique TCR beta chains across the 666 repertoires, and some 10 million of those chains were shared by two or more donors. To remove PCR and sequencing errors, raw reads were error-corrected and collapsed into unique sequences using a nearest-neighbor algorithm that merged closely related sequences. V, D and J gene segments were assigned by aligning CDR3 sequences to IMGT reference sequences. For a sequence to be retained, at least a six-nucleotide match to both a V gene segment and a J gene segment was required. A rearrangement counted as productive if the CDR3 had no stop codons and remained in frame with V and J, and every other rearrangement counted as non-productive. Following IMGT convention, CDR3 was defined as the stretch from the second conserved V-encoded cysteine to the conserved J-encoded phenylalanine. In an earlier analysis of around 540 of the donors, sequences lacking an unambiguous match to a single V gene segment were excluded. In an earlier analysis of 587 of the donors, V segments were called functional above 56.7% productive rearrangements and were called segregating when the between-donor standard deviation exceeded 5%. A statistical classification framework was developed to diagnose cytomegalovirus status using the catalog of TCR beta chain sequences. In a later analysis, V and J genes were assigned by comparing TCR nucleotide sequences against IMGT/GENE-DB human TR gene sequences. In a later analysis, CDR3 sequences and most-parsimonious VDJ recombination scenarios were assigned using the TCRdist pipeline. In a later analysis, each TCR beta chain was defined by its CDR3 amino acid sequence together with its V-gene family, and reads without a unique V-gene family were excluded. A later analysis removed 592 highly shared, low-generation-probability nucleotide sequences to deal with suspected cross-contamination and a sequencing artifact. A later analysis calculated a clonal expansion index for each public chain from normalized within-repertoire ranks of inferred template counts. A later analysis computed generation probabilities with a VDJ recombination model fitted to out-of-frame rearrangements, and checked the results against IGoR. In a later analysis, hypergeometric tests were used to score TCR-TCR, TCR-HLA and TCR-CMV co-occurrence, with a repertoire-size bias correction applied to TCR pairs. In a later analysis, false discovery rates were estimated by permuting HLA or CMV assignments 20 times. In a later analysis, co-occurring TCRs were grouped with DBSCAN, and TCRdist sequence similarity was added when clustering was performed within HLA-allele-positive subsets. Repertoires with fewer than 30,000 or more than 120,000 public chains, plus five repertoires with anomalous nucleotide sharing, were excluded from co-occurrence clustering. TCRdb carries this immuneACCESS record with in-frame sequences only. Its versions omit some clonotypes, under half of them owing to an unresolved V gene in the studies checked, with the rest unexplained. V and J calls and clone size come straight from that table; D and trimming were deduced from the DNA. The sample records about 130,000 clones, 80% of which are singletons. Clones ranked in the top ten supply approximately 10% of the sample.

The germline V gene specifies SGHDN as CDR1 and FVKESK as CDR2. The CDR3 covers 13 residues, taking in both the cysteine and the phenylalanine. The read is trimmed to its CDR3 DNA, 39 bases read in frame from base 1. The germline ends are 5 bases apart after V is trimmed by 0 bases and J by 3 bases. A remark on this clone: Its specific antigen is unknown. There are no base qualities to consult, and no much larger clone falls within one base.

The investigation overall reported the following: In the study, approximately 160 TCR beta chains were listed as associated with cytomegalovirus. CMV serostatus was the only immune exposure information available for the cohort. A cluster of highly shared sequence variants was judged likely to represent a technical artifact of the sequencing pipeline. A later genetic analysis reported fewer N-insertions in productive TCRs among donors in an Asian-associated ancestry cluster than the roughly 670-donor mean. A later analysis found that HLA-associated TCR beta chains were more clonally expanded and had lower generation probabilities than equally common non-associated chains. A later genetic analysis associated a missense DCLRE1C variant with V-gene and J-gene trimming of TCR beta chains, and an independent cohort replicated the association. When HLA alleles, especially DR and DQ, strongly co-occurred, attributing TCR associations to individual alleles was difficult. In vitro tests confirmed that three of the cytomegalovirus-associated TCR beta chains recognize cytomegalovirus antigens. In this cohort, only TCR beta chains were sequenced, and detectable features were limited by the absence of alpha or paired-chain data. While some public TCRs were present in many individuals, most TCR sequences turned up only very rarely across donors. HLA typing was unavailable for some donors at each locus, so association tests used only the typed subset. In a later analysis, several top co-occurrence clusters were reported to appear linked to parvovirus B19, influenza, CMV and Epstein-Barr virus. A later analysis found that TCR association rates varied across HLA loci, with DRB1 alleles showing the most associated TCRs and HLA-C alleles the fewest. The authors suggested that the approach could potentially be generalized to other disease states and immunological phenotypes. The presence/absence analyses assumed that sequencing depth was roughly uniform across donors, and that assumption may not be true. According to a later analysis, most CMV-associated TCR beta chains appeared to be HLA-restricted, and the HLA associations seemed to be driven largely by CMV exposure. Because counts were too low, roughly 18 rarely observed V segments, including chromosome 9 orphons, were left out of the earlier analysis of 587 of the donors. In a later analysis, about 17,000 TCR beta sequences were associated with specific HLA alleles at a false discovery rate of 0.05. An earlier analysis of approximately 530 of the donors showed that most TCR beta V segments appeared in productive rearrangements either about 87% or about 30% of the time, which broadly matched IMGT annotations. The classifier was reported to diagnose cytomegalovirus status with high specificity and sensitivity in both the original and validation cohorts. A further reported finding was that TCR beta sequences accurately predicted the HLA-A and HLA-B alleles for most subjects in the first cohort. Because the 87-base-pair reads could not distinguish some IMGT-functional V segments, including TRBV6-2 and TRBV6-3, those segments were excluded. Correlated functional status among segregating V segments might reflect linkage disequilibrium, but an unknown experimental factor could not be ruled out.

The cohort was made up of under 800 healthy bone marrow donors. Cohort members were all nominally healthy when sampled, although unrecorded immune exposures were likely present. The donor tested CMV seropositive and was one of the 289 seropositive cohort members. Every donor gave a peripheral blood sample, and the peripheral blood mononuclear cells from that sample were used for TCR beta sequencing. Genomic DNA was extracted from the blood cell samples with the Qiagen DNeasy Blood Extraction Kit. This TCR came from a man aged 30-40 years in good health and CMV-seropositive. The sequence joins TRBV14 to TRBJ1-1; no D gene is confidently identified. Sequencing was carried out using PBMCs. The CDR3 amino acid sequence is: CASSQEEHTEAFF. The nucleotide sequence reads as follows: TGTGCCAGCAGCCAAGAAGAGCACACTGAAGCTTTCTTT.